This TCR beta chain was found in a study of shared clonotypes between healthy human individuals. TCRdb's table, derived via immunoSEQ multiplex PCR, lists solely in-frame clones and lacks some. The sample lists millions of clones, over 85% seen once, with 0.35% to 0.45% in the top ten. Germline V gene sequence: CDR1 MNHNS, CDR2 SASEGT. Trimming took 6 bases from V and 5 from J, leaving 16 bases between them. The CDR3 is 14 residues long. The clonotype comes from a man younger than 35 in good health. Some clones in this sample may be carry-over from other donors' samples. The chain recombines TRBV6-1 with TRBJ1-2; D may be TRBD1 (5 bases). The sequencing input was naive CD4+ T cells from PBMCs. Sample subset: CD45RA+ positively selected. The CDR3 loop is CASSHVGEGYGYTF. CDR3 sequence (DNA): TGTGCCAGCAGCCATGTGGGGGAGGGGTATGGCTACACCTTC.